This passage covers 24 T cell receptor beta chains from one sample sequenced in a study of cytotoxic CD8 clonotypes in ibrutinib-treated CLL. The data were produced by immunoSEQ multiplex PCR, yet TCRdb's version contains in-frame clones alone and is incomplete. This sample carries about 45,000 clones, approximately 70% of them seen once, and the ten largest clones take 20% to 25%. The source was PBMCs, collected after 24 months of ibrutinib treatment. These receptors originate from a human donor with chronic lymphocytic leukemia.

This clone was counted between two and nine times. The genes are TRBV28 and TRBJ2-2, with 9 bases identical to TRBD1. Germline CDR1 reads MDHEN; CDR2 reads SYDVKM. The J segment lost 1 base and the V segment lost 3 bases, leaving 3 bases of the junction unmatched. The CDR3 runs 16 residues. The CDR3: CASSLEGQGNTGELFF. The CDR3, as DNA: TGTGCCAGCAGTTTGGAGGGACAGGGGAACACCGGGGAGCTGTTTTTT.

This clone turned up a few times. The chain couples TRBV19 to TRBJ1-2; 9 bases fit TRBD1. The J segment lost 4 bases and the V segment lost 5 bases, leaving 11 bases of the junction unmatched. The CDR3 runs to 16 residues. Germline CDR1 and CDR2: LNHDA and SQIVND (reference sequence). CDR3 sequence (DNA): TGTGCCAGTAGTTGGACAGGGGACCTCATTTTCTATGGCTACACCTTC. Protein: CASSWTGDLIFYGYTF.

The chain links TRBV30 to TRBJ2-3; D may match TRBD1 or TRBD2 (6 bases each). CDR1 and CDR2 (germline): GTSNPN, SVGIG (reference sequence). V was clipped by 0 bases and J by 6 bases, with 13 bases between them. This CDR3 comprises 14 residues. The DNA of the CDR3 is TGTGCCTGGAGTGTAGGGGGAGGCCTCGATACGCAGTATTTT. Its protein is CAWSVGGGLDTQYF.

The rearrangement links TRBV14 to TRBJ2-7; 9 bases match TRBD2. Germline V gene lookup returns CDR1 SGHDN and CDR2 FVKESK. After removal of 4 bases from V and 6 bases from J, the junction contained 7 bases not matched to a gene. The CDR3 runs 14 residues. The CDR3 here is CASSPLAGEGEQYF. CDR3 DNA sequence: TGTGCCAGCAGCCCCTTAGCGGGGGAAGGCGAGCAGTACTTC.

This chain joins TRBV7-9 and TRBJ2-5, with TRBD1 as a possible D gene (6 bases). The CDR3 totals 12 residues. CDR1 SEHNR and CDR2 FQNEAQ come from the germline V gene (reference sequence). V gave up 8 bases and J gave up 3 bases, with 10 bases separating them. Here the CDR3 reads CASVAGEETQYF. In DNA, the CDR3 is TGTGCCAGCGTGGCAGGGGAAGAGACCCAGTACTTC.

This clone was detected a few times. The chain employs TRBV28 and TRBJ2-7; either TRBD1 or TRBD2 may supply D (6 bases each). This CDR3 is built from 13 residues. Germline CDR1 and CDR2: MDHEN and SYDVKM. Trimming took off 7 bases at V and 3 bases at J, with 13 bases between the two ends. The CDR3 spells CASMLGGGYEQYF. DNA for the CDR3: TGTGCCAGCATGCTAGGAGGGGGCTACGAGCAGTACTTC.

This clone was counted many times. This sequence joins TRBV10-3 and TRBJ1-2, with a tentative D call TRBD1 (5 bases). V was pared by 6 bases and J by 8 bases, with 16 bases between. The CDR3 has 13 residues. CDR1 and CDR2 from the germline V gene are ENHRY and SYGVKD. DNA for the CDR3: TGTGCCATCAGCCGGGGCCAAGGGAGCGGCTACACCTTC. Amino acid sequence: CAISRGQGSGYTF.

The rearrangement links TRBV29-1 to TRBJ2-5; 7 bases are a match to TRBD2. Germline CDR1 SQVTM, CDR2 ANQGSEA. This CDR3 has 12 amino acids. Trimming at V came to 3 bases and at J to 7 bases, leaving 5 bases not matched to a gene. CDR3 bases: TGCAGCGTTGAGCTTTTAGCGGGGACCCAGTACTTC. Translating it yields CSVELLAGTQYF.

The genes are TRBV27 and TRBJ1-5, with a tentative D call TRBD1 (5 bases). Trimming removed 3 bases at V and 7 bases at J, with 16 bases between. The germline gives CDR1 MNHEY, CDR2 SMNVEV (reference sequence). The length of the CDR3 is 15 residues. The CDR3, as DNA: TGTGCCAGCAGTTTCATGGGGCGCGGGACCCAGCCCCAGCATTTT. Translation: CASSFMGRGTQPQHF.

The chain has TRBV10-3 and TRBJ1-3; 8 nucleotides agree with TRBD1. Germline assignment: CDR1 ENHRY and CDR2 SYGVKD. This CDR3 is 14 amino acids long. V shed 10 bases and J 4 bases; nucleotides not matched to a gene: 9. The CDR3 region has the DNA TGTGCCACCCGCCAGGGGGCCGAGGGAAACACCATATATTTT. It is translated as CATRQGAEGNTIYF.

The rearrangement links TRBV5-1 to TRBJ2-7; 10 bases are shared with TRBD1. V lost 2 bases and J lost 7; bases outside the gene matches: 6. The CDR3 has 14 residues. The germline gives CDR1 SGHRS, CDR2 YFSETQ. The CDR3 loop is CASSLGQGVGEQYF. The CDR3 DNA reads as TGCGCCAGCAGCTTAGGACAGGGGGTAGGGGAGCAGTACTTC. Complete variable domain (other parts from reference TRBV5-1 and TRBJ2-7): KAGVTQTPRYLIKTRGQQVTLSCSPISGHRSVSWYQQTPGQGLQFLFEYFSETQRNKGNFPGRFSGRQFSNSRSEMNVSTLELGDSALYLCASSLGQGVGEQYFGPGTRLTVT.

The chain combines TRBV6-1 with TRBJ1-1; D unclear. This CDR3 spans 13 amino acids. The germline CDR1 and CDR2 sequences are MNHNS and SASEGT. V lost 3 bases to trimming and J lost 1 base, with 6 bases between them. The chain's CDR3 is CASSEPPNTEAFF. In DNA, the CDR3 is TGTGCCAGCAGTGAGCCACCGAACACTGAAGCTTTCTTT.

The chain recombines TRBV30 with TRBJ2-3, with 13 bases matching TRBD2. The length of the CDR3 is 21 residues. J gave up 1 base and V 4 bases, and 20 bases lay outside the gene matches. Looked up from germline, CDR1 is GTSNPN and CDR2 is SVGIG (reference sequence). CDR3 nucleotides: TGTGCCTGGACTGGGACTAGCGGGGAAGGGGCACACGCAAGGCGCACAGATACGCAGTATTTT. Translated: CAWTGTSGEGAHARRTDTQYF. Full variable domain (remainder filled in from reference TRBV30 and TRBJ2-3): SQTIHQWPATLVQPVGSPLSLECTVEGTSNPNLYWYRQAAGRGLQLLFYSVGIGQISSEVPQNLSASRPQDRQFILSSKKLLLSDSGFYLCAWTGTSGEGAHARRTDTQYFGPGTRLTVL.

V is TRBV2 and J is TRBJ1-1; no firm D call. The V end lost 6 bases, the J end lost 3 bases, and 17 bases lay between the germline ends. Germline CDR1 is SNHLY and CDR2 is FYNNEI. The CDR3 contains 15 residues. The CDR3 loop is CASRSAGIGDTEAFF. The DNA for the CDR3 is TGTGCCAGCAGGAGTGCCGGAATAGGAGACACTGAAGCTTTCTTT.

The chain carries TRBV4-1 and TRBJ1-3; D unclear. This CDR3 contains 16 residues. The V end lost 0 bases, the J end lost 4 bases, and 13 bases lay between the germline ends. Germline CDR1 MGHRA, CDR2 YSYEKL. The CDR3 DNA reads as TGCGCCAGCAGCCAAGAGTGGGCAGGCACAGGAAACACCATATATTTT. Translated, it gives CASSQEWAGTGNTIYF.

The V call is TRBV5-1, the J call TRBJ2-2; unclear D gene. Germline CDR1 is SGHRS and CDR2 is YFSETQ. This CDR3 is built from 16 residues. V was clipped by 2 bases and J by 3 bases, with 14 bases between them. CDR3 DNA: TGCGCCAGCAGCTTAATTGTGGGGATTCACACCGGGGAGCTGTTTTTT. Amino acids: CASSLIVGIHTGELFF.

As for this clone: At one boundary the junction diverges from the germline segment, which might be a read error. The chain couples TRBV7-3 to TRBJ2-7, with a tentative D call TRBD2 (5 bases). Germline V gene lookup returns CDR1 SGHTA and CDR2 FQGTGA. The CDR3 is 10 amino acids. In DNA form, the CDR3 reads TGTGCCAGTCATACGGACTTCCTTAACTTC. This codes for CASHTDFLNF.

The chain employs TRBV11-2 and TRBJ2-2; no definite D call. Germline CDR1 and CDR2: SGHAT and FQNNGV. V dropped 5 bases and J dropped 0 bases, with 7 bases sitting between them. The CDR3 sequence is 14 residues long. The CDR3 loop reads CASSASANTGELFF. In nucleotides, the CDR3 is TGTGCCAGCAGCGCTTCAGCGAACACCGGGGAGCTGTTTTTT.

The CDR3 coding sequence is TGTGCCAGCACCCTGGGTCAGCTTAACACTGAAGCTTTCTTT. This translates into CASTLGQLNTEAFF. This rearrangement joins TRBV7-9 to TRBJ1-1; no clear D. V was pared by 7 bases and J by 2 bases, with 14 bases between. CDR1 is SEHNR and CDR2 is FQNEAQ in the germline V gene (reference sequence). The CDR3 loop spans 14 amino acids.

The rearrangement uses TRBV27 and TRBJ2-4; D uncertain. V dropped 3 bases and J dropped 0 bases, with 15 bases sitting between them. CDR1 MNHEY and CDR2 SMNVEV come from the germline V gene (reference sequence). The length of the CDR3 is 17 residues. The CDR3 loop is CASSFSYLVGAKNIQYF. DNA of the CDR3: TGTGCCAGCAGTTTTTCCTACTTAGTCGGAGCCAAAAACATTCAGTACTTC.

The chain links TRBV6-1 to TRBJ1-5; possible D gene TRBD1, 5 bases. V lost 10 bases, J lost 3 bases, and 19 bases lay in between. Germline CDR1 is MNHNS and CDR2 is SASEGT. CDR3 size: 15 residues. CDR3 DNA sequence: TGTGCCACCTTAAAATTCCGGGACTCCAATCAGCCCCAGCATTTT. Its protein product is CATLKFRDSNQPQHF.

The rearrangement uses TRBV5-1 and TRBJ2-7; 9 bases line up with TRBD1. This CDR3 region has 15 residues. Germline CDR1 reads SGHRS; CDR2 reads YFSETQ. Unmatched junction bases numbered 7, after V lost 4 bases and J lost 2 bases. CDR3 in amino acids: CASSRLTGGPYEQYF. CDR3 nucleotides: TGCGCCAGCAGCCGATTAACAGGGGGCCCCTACGAGCAGTACTTC.

This clone was seen only a few times. This chain uses TRBV18 with TRBJ1-2, with 7 bases matching TRBD1. Germline assignment: CDR1 KGHSH and CDR2 LQKENI. The J segment lost 4 bases and the V segment lost 4 bases, leaving 9 bases of the junction unmatched. This CDR3 comprises 15 residues. CDR3 residues: CASSHSRDRSYGYTF. The DNA of the CDR3 is TGTGCCAGCTCACACTCGAGGGACAGAAGCTATGGCTACACCTTC. Together with reference TRBV18 and TRBJ1-2, the CDR3 gives the full variable domain: NAGVMQNPRHLVRRRGQEARLRCSPMKGHSHVYWYRQLPEEGLKFMVYLQKENIIDESGMPKERFSAEFPKEGPSILRIQQVVRGDSAAYFCASSHSRDRSYGYTFGSGTRLTVV.

The CDR3 DNA sequence: TGTGCCAGCAGCTCCGATTACAGGGGTGGGCTCTACGAGCAGTACTTC. The encoded protein is CASSSDYRGGLYEQYF. This chain connects TRBV7-9 to TRBJ2-7, with TRBD1 identical over 7 bases. Germline V lookup: CDR1 SEHNR, CDR2 FQNEAQ (reference sequence). Losses at the gene ends were 4 bases for V and 3 bases for J; bases not matched to a gene: 12. The CDR3 extends over 16 amino acids.